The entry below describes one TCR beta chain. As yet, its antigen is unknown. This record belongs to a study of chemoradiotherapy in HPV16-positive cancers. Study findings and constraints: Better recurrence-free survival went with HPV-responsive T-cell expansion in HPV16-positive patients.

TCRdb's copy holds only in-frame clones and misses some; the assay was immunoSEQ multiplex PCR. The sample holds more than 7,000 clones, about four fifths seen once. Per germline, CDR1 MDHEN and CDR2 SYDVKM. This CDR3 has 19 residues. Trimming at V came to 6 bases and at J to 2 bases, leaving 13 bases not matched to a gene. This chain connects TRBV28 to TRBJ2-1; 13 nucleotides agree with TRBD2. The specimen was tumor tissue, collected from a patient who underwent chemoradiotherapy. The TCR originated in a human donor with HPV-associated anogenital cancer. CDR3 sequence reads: CASSRRLAGGTPTYNEQFF. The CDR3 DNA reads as TGTGCCAGCAGCCGGCGACTAGCGGGGGGAACCCCAACCTACAATGAGCAGTTCTTC.